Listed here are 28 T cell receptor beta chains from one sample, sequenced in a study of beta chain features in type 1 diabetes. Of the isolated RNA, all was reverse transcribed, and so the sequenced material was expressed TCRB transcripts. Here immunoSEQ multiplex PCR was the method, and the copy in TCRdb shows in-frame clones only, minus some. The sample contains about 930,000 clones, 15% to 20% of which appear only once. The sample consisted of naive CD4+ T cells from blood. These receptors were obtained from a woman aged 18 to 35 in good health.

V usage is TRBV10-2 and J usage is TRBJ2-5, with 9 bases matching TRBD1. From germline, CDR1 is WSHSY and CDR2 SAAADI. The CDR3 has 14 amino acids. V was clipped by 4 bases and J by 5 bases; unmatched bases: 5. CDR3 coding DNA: TGCGCCAGCAGTGCCGGGACAGGGTTTGAGACCCAGTACTTC. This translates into CASSAGTGFETQYF.

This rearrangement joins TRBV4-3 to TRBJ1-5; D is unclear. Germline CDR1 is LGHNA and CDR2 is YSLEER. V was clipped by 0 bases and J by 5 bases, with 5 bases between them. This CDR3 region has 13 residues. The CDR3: CASSQDVDQPQHF. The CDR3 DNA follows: TGCGCCAGCAGCCAAGATGTCGATCAGCCCCAGCATTTT.

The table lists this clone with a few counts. The CDR3 sequence: CASSVKREFRETQYF. The CDR3, as DNA: TGTGCCAGCAGCGTCAAGCGGGAGTTTCGAGAGACCCAGTACTTC. The gene calls are TRBV11-2 and TRBJ2-5; 8 nucleotides agree with TRBD2. Germline CDR1 SGHAT, CDR2 FQNNGV. The trim removed 5 bases at V and 4 bases at J, leaving 9 bases unmatched. CDR3 length: 15 amino acids.

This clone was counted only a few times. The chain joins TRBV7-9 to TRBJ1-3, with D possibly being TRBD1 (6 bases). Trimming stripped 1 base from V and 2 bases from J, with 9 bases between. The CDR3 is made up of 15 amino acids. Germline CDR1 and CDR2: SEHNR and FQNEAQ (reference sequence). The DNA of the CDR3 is TGTGCCAGCAGCTTAGGGAGACAGGCTGGAAACACCATATATTTT. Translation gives CASSLGRQAGNTIYF.

This CDR3 reads CASSLSIASSYNEQFF. The CDR3 region has the DNA TGTGCCAGCAGTTTATCTATAGCGAGCTCCTACAATGAGCAGTTCTTC. The genes are TRBV27 and TRBJ2-1; possibly TRBD2 for D (5 bases). The germline V gene has CDR1 MNHEY and CDR2 SMNVEV (reference sequence). The CDR3 is made up of 16 amino acids. The ends were cut back, 0 bases at V and 0 bases at J, with 9 bases in the middle.

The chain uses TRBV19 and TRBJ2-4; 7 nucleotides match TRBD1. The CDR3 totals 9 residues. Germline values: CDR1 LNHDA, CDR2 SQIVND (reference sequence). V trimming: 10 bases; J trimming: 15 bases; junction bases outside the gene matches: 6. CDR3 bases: TGTGCCATAGACAGGGTACCGTACTTC. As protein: CAIDRVPYF.

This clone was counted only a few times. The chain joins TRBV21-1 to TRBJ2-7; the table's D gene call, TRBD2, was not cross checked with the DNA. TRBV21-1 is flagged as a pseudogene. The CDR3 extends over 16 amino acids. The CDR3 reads CASSKYASGSSYEQYF. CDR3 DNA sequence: TGTGCCAGCAGCAAATATGCTAGCGGGAGCTCCTACGAGCAGTACTTC.

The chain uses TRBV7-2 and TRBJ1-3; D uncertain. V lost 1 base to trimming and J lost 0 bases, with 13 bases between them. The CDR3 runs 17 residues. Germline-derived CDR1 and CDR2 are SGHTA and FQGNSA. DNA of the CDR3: TGTGCCAGCAGCTTAGTTTACGGACCGTTCTCTGGAAACACCATATATTTT. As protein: CASSLVYGPFSGNTIYF. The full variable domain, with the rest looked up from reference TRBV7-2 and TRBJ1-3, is GAGVSQSPSNKVTEKGKDVELRCDPISGHTALYWYRQSLGQGLEFLIYFQGNSAPDKSGLPSDRFSAERTGGSVSTLTIQRTQQEDSAVYLCASSLVYGPFSGNTIYFGEGSWLTVV.

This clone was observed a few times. The CDR3 DNA reads TGTGCCAGCAGTTTCCGGCGGGAGGCCTTCTACGAGCAGTACTTC. Encoded protein: CASSFRREAFYEQYF. This rearrangement joins TRBV27 to TRBJ2-7, with 8 bases aligning to TRBD2. This CDR3 is 15 amino acids long. Per germline, CDR1 MNHEY and CDR2 SMNVEV (reference sequence). The V segment lost 3 bases and the J segment 3 bases; nucleotides outside the gene matches: 7.

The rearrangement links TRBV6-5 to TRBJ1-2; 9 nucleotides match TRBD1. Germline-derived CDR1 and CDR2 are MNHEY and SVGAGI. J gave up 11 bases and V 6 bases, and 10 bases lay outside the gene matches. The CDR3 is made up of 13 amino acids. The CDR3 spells CASRLPGQGEYTF. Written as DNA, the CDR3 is TGTGCCAGCAGGCTGCCGGGACAGGGAGAATACACCTTC.

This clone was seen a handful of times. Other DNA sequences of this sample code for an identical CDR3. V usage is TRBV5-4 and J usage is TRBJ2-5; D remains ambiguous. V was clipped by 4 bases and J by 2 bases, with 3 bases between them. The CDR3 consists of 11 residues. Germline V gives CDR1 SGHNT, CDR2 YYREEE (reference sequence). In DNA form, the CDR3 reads TGTGCCAGCAGCCTGCAAGAGACCCAGTACTTC. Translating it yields CASSLQETQYF.

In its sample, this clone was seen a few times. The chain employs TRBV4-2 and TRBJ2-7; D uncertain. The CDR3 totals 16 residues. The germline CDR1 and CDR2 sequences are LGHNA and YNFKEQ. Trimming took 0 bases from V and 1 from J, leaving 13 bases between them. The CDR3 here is CASSQDDPAGSYEQYF. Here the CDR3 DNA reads TGTGCCAGCAGCCAAGATGATCCGGCAGGATCCTACGAGCAGTACTTC.

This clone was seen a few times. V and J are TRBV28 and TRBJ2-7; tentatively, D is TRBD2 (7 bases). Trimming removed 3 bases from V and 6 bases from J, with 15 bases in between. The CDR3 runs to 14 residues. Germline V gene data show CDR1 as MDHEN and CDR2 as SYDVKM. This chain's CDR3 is CASSFTGLGGEQYF. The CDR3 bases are TGTGCCAGCAGTTTTACTGGACTAGGGGGCGAGCAGTACTTC. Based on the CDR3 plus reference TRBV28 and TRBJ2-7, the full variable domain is DVKVTQSSRYLVKRTGEKVFLECVQDMDHENMFWYRQDPGLGLRLIYFSYDVKMKEKGDIPEGYSVSREKKERFSLILESASTNQTSMYLCASSFTGLGGEQYFGPGTRLTVT.

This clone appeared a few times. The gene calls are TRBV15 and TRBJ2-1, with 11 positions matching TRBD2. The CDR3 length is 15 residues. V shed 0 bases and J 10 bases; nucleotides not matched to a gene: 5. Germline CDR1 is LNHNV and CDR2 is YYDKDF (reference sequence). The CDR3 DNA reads TGTGCCACCAGCAGAGAGACCCGGACTAGCGGGGAGCAGTTCTTC. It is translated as CATSRETRTSGEQFF.

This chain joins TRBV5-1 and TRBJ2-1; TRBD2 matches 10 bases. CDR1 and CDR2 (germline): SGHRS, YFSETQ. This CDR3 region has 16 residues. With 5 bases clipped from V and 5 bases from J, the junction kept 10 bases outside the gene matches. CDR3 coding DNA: TGCGCCAGCAGGCTGGCCCCCGGGACTAGCGACAATGAGCAGTTCTTC. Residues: CASRLAPGTSDNEQFF.

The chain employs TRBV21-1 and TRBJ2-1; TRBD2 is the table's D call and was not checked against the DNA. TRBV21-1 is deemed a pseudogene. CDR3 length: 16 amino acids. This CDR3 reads CASSKGGSPSGNEQFF. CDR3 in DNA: TGTGCCAGCAGCAAAGGCGGGAGTCCCTCGGGCAATGAGCAGTTCTTC.

The CDR3 protein is CASSLETGGRQPQHF. The DNA for the CDR3 is TGTGCCAGCAGCCTAGAAACAGGGGGCCGTCAGCCCCAGCATTTT. The rearrangement links TRBV6-6 to TRBJ1-5; 9 bases align to TRBD1. The trim removed 6 bases at V and 6 bases at J, leaving 9 bases unmatched. The CDR3 consists of 15 residues. Germline loops: CDR1 MNHNY, CDR2 SVGAGI (reference sequence).

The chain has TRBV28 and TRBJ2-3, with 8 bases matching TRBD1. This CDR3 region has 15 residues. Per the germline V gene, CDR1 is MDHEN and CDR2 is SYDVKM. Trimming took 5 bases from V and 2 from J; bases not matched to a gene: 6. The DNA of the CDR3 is TGTGCCAGCAGTCCCCAGGACAGGGTCACAGATACGCAGTATTTT. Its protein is CASSPQDRVTDTQYF.

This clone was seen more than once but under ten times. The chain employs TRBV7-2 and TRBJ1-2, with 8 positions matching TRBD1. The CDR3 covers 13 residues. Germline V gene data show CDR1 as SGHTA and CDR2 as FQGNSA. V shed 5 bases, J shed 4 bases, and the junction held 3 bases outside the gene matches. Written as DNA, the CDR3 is TGTGCCAGCAGCCGGGACAGGCTCTATGGCTACACCTTC. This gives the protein CASSRDRLYGYTF.

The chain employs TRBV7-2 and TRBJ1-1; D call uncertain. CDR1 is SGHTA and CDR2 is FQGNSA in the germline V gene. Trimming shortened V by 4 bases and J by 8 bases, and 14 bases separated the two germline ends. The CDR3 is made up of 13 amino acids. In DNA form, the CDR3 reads TGTGCCAGCAGCTCGGTAGCAGGCTCCGAAGCTTTCTTT. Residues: CASSSVAGSEAFF.

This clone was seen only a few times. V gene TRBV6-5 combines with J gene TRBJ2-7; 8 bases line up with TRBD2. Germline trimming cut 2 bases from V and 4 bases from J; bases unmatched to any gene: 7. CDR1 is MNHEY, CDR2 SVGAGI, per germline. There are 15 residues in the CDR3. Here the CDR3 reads CASSYSGRGVYEQYF. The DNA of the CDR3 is TGTGCCAGCAGTTACAGCGGGAGAGGGGTATACGAGCAGTACTTC.

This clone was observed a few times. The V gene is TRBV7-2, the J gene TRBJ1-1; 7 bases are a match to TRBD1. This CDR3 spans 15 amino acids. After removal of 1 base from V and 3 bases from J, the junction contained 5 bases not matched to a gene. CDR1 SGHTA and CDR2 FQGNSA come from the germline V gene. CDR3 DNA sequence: TGTGCCAGCAGCTTAGACAGGGGAAAGTACACTGAAGCTTTCTTT. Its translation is CASSLDRGKYTEAFF.

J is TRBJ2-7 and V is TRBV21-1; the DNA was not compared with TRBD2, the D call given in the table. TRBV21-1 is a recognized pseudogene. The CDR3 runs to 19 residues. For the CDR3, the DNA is TGTGCCAGCAGCAAAAAATCCCAGACTACTCTAGAAGTCGCCTACGAGCAGTACTTC. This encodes CASSKKSQTTLEVAYEQYF.

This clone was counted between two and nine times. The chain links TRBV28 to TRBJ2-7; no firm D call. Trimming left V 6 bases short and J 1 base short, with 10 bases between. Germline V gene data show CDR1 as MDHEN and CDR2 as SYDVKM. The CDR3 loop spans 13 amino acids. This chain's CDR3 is CASRPSLSYEQYF. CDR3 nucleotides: TGTGCCAGCAGACCCTCTCTGTCCTACGAGCAGTACTTC. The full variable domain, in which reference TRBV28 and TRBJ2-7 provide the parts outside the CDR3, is DVKVTQSSRYLVKRTGEKVFLECVQDMDHENMFWYRQDPGLGLRLIYFSYDVKMKEKGDIPEGYSVSREKKERFSLILESASTNQTSMYLCASRPSLSYEQYFGPGTRLTVT.

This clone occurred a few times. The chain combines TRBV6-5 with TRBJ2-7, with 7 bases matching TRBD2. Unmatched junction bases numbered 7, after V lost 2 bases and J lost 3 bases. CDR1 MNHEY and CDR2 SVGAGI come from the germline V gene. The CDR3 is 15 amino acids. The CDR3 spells CASSYGREPGYEQYF. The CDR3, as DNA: TGTGCCAGCAGTTACGGGCGGGAGCCCGGCTACGAGCAGTACTTC.

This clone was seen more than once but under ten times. CDR3 in DNA: TGTGCCAGCAGTGAAACCGGGACAACGAACTATGGCTACACCTTC. As protein: CASSETGTTNYGYTF. The chain is built from TRBV6-1 and TRBJ1-2; D perhaps matches TRBD1 (6 bases). Trimming removed 2 bases at V and 2 bases at J, with 12 bases between. Germline lookup yields CDR1 MNHNS and CDR2 SASEGT. This CDR3 spans 15 amino acids.

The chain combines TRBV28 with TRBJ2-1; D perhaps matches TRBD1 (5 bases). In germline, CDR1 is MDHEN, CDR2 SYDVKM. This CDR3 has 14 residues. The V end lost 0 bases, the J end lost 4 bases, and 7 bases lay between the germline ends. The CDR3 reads CASSLWQGYNEQFF. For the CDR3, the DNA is TGTGCCAGCAGTTTATGGCAGGGTTACAATGAGCAGTTCTTC. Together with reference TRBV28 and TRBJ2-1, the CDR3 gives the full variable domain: DVKVTQSSRYLVKRTGEKVFLECVQDMDHENMFWYRQDPGLGLRLIYFSYDVKMKEKGDIPEGYSVSREKKERFSLILESASTNQTSMYLCASSLWQGYNEQFFGPGTRLTVL.

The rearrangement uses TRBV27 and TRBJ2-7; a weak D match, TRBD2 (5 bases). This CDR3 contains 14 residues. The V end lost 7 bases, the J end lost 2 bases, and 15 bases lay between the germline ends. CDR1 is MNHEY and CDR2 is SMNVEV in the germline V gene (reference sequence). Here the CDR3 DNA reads TGTGCCAGCACAATGGGCGCCGGGGCCTACGAGCAGTACTTC. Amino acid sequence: CASTMGAGAYEQYF.